These 28 T cell receptor beta chains share one sample of origin, sequenced in a study of blood T cell repertoires in COVID-19. Libraries were prepared by immunoSEQ multiplex PCR; TCRdb keeps only in-frame clonotypes and omits some of them. The sample lists about 300,000 clones, about 83% occurring once. Sequencing was done on a sample of peripheral blood. These TCRs come from a woman aged 50 to 65 who had recovered from COVID-19.

CDR3 loop: CSVTASGRGNEQFF. The CDR3, as DNA: TGCAGCGTTACGGCTAGCGGGAGAGGGAATGAGCAGTTCTTC. The chain recombines TRBV29-1 with TRBJ2-1, with 10 bases lining up with TRBD2. Germline values: CDR1 SQVTM, CDR2 ANQGSEA. V was pared by 5 bases and J by 7 bases, with 8 bases of the junction left unmatched. This CDR3 has 14 amino acids.

The chain is built from TRBV28 and TRBJ2-5, with D hard to call. Trimming removed 5 bases from V and 7 bases from J, with 20 bases in between. This CDR3 has 15 amino acids. CDR1 MDHEN and CDR2 SYDVKM come from the germline V gene. The CDR3: CASSPLTAVRGTQYF. As DNA, the CDR3 is TGTGCCAGCAGTCCCTTGACGGCTGTCCGAGGGACCCAGTACTTC.

The rearrangement links TRBV5-1 to TRBJ1-1; D gene ambiguous. The V and J ends lost 0 bases and 1 base respectively, with 7 bases between them. Germline V gives CDR1 SGHRS, CDR2 YFSETQ. The CDR3 runs to 14 residues. The CDR3 reads CASSLGQRNTEAFF. DNA for the CDR3: TGCGCCAGCAGCTTGGGGCAACGGAACACTGAAGCTTTCTTT.

The chain joins TRBV28 to TRBJ2-2; 7 bases are a match to TRBD2. CDR3 length equals 15 residues. The J segment lost 6 bases and the V segment lost 3 bases, leaving 7 bases of the junction unmatched. CDR1 is MDHEN and CDR2 is SYDVKM in the germline V gene. CDR3 protein: CASSLAGVGAGELFF. CDR3 nucleotide sequence: TGTGCCAGCAGTTTGGCGGGGGTAGGGGCCGGGGAGCTGTTTTTT.

The CDR3 nucleotides read TGTGCCAGCAGCCAAGATAGAGGAGCGGGCAACTCCTACGAGCAGTACTTC. The encoded protein is CASSQDRGAGNSYEQYF. V and J are TRBV3-1 (or the pseudogene TRBV3-2) and TRBJ2-7, with D tentatively TRBD2 (6 bases). Germline lookup yields CDR1 LGHDT and CDR2 YNNKEL (reference sequence). Trimming cost V 0 bases and J 0 bases, with 15 bases left between them. This CDR3 has 17 amino acids.

The chain uses TRBV6-5 and TRBJ2-5, with 7 bases that match TRBD2. Trimming took 2 bases from V and 5 from J; bases not matched to a gene: 8. This CDR3 spans 15 amino acids. Germline V gene lookup returns CDR1 MNHEY and CDR2 SVGAGI. The CDR3 DNA sequence: TGTGCCAGCAGTTACAGTCGTATGGGGGGGGAGACCCAGTACTTC. Translated: CASSYSRMGGETQYF.

V and J are TRBV30 and TRBJ2-7; D unresolved. CDR1 and CDR2 from the germline V gene are GTSNPN and SVGIG (reference sequence). V was shortened by 3 bases and J by 2 bases, with 8 bases between the two germline ends. The CDR3 runs to 12 residues. The CDR3 sequence is CAWRQQAYEQYF. CDR3 coding DNA: TGTGCCTGGAGACAGCAGGCCTACGAGCAGTACTTC. Full variable domain (rest looked up from reference TRBV30 and TRBJ2-7): SQTIHQWPATLVQPVGSPLSLECTVEGTSNPNLYWYRQAAGRGLQLLFYSVGIGQISSEVPQNLSASRPQDRQFILSSKKLLLSDSGFYLCAWRQQAYEQYFGPGTRLTVT.

This chain links TRBV9 with TRBJ2-3; a weak D match, TRBD2 (5 bases). The ends were cut back, 2 bases at V and 3 bases at J, with 7 bases in the middle. Germline-derived CDR1 and CDR2 are SGDLS and YYNGEE. The CDR3 has 13 residues. DNA for the CDR3: TGTGCCAGCAGCGTCGGGGTGACAGATACGCAGTATTTT. Its protein product is CASSVGVTDTQYF.

This clone was seen a handful of times. CDR3 nucleotides: TGCGCCAGCAGCCAAGATTCCGGAGCGGGATCGACCGGGGAGCTGTTTTTT. It translates to CASSQDSGAGSTGELFF. The rearrangement joins TRBV4-3 to TRBJ2-2; 7 bases are shared with TRBD2. Trimming took 0 bases from V and 5 from J; bases not matched to a gene: 9. This CDR3 spans 17 amino acids. Germline values: CDR1 LGHNA, CDR2 YSLEER.

This rearrangement joins TRBV5-4 to TRBJ2-7, with 7 bases matching TRBD2. The CDR3 is made up of 13 amino acids. The germline gives CDR1 SGHNT, CDR2 YYREEE (reference sequence). V lost 5 bases to trimming and J lost 4 bases; unmatched junction nucleotides: 6. The CDR3 region is CASSKAGLYEQYF. In DNA, the CDR3 is TGTGCCAGCAGTAAAGCGGGGCTATACGAGCAGTACTTC.

This clone was seen just once. This sequence joins TRBV5-1 and TRBJ1-2; 9 bases are a match to TRBD1. The trim removed 2 bases at V and 4 bases at J, leaving 6 bases unmatched. The CDR3 sequence is 15 residues long. Germline lookup yields CDR1 SGHRS and CDR2 YFSETQ. CDR3 bases: TGCGCCAGCAGCTTATCCGCGACAGGGGGCTATGGCTACACCTTC. Protein: CASSLSATGGYGYTF. The full variable domain, in which reference TRBV5-1 and TRBJ1-2 provide the parts outside the CDR3, is KAGVTQTPRYLIKTRGQQVTLSCSPISGHRSVSWYQQTPGQGLQFLFEYFSETQRNKGNFPGRFSGRQFSNSRSEMNVSTLELGDSALYLCASSLSATGGYGYTFGSGTRLTVV.

This chain connects TRBV28 to TRBJ2-7; D uncertain. V was clipped by 6 bases and J by 3 bases, with 12 bases between them. The CDR3 totals 13 residues. CDR1 and CDR2 from the germline V gene are MDHEN and SYDVKM. The CDR3 DNA follows: TGTGCCAGCAGCTCCTTAGAAGACTACGAGCAGTACTTC. This encodes CASSSLEDYEQYF.

The chain links TRBV30 to TRBJ2-1, with 9 bases lining up with TRBD2. J lost 3 bases, V lost 5 bases, and 2 bases had no gene match. Germline CDR1 and CDR2: GTSNPN and SVGIG (reference sequence). The CDR3 totals 13 residues. CDR3 region: CAWDSGSYNEQFF. The CDR3, as DNA: TGTGCCTGGGATAGCGGGAGCTACAATGAGCAGTTCTTC.

This chain links TRBV19 with TRBJ2-1, with 10 positions matching TRBD2. V shed 5 bases and J 0 bases; nucleotides not matched to a gene: 4. Per the germline V gene, CDR1 is LNHDA and CDR2 is SQIVND (reference sequence). The CDR3 extends over 16 amino acids. In nucleotides, the CDR3 is TGTGCCAGTAGTCCTAGCGGGGGCAGCTCCTACAATGAGCAGTTCTTC. This encodes CASSPSGGSSYNEQFF.

This sequence joins TRBV6-6 and TRBJ1-2; D perhaps matches TRBD1 (5 bases). Germline loops: CDR1 MNHNY, CDR2 SVGAGI (reference sequence). The CDR3 runs to 17 residues. V lost 5 bases and J lost 1, with 20 bases in between. For the CDR3, the DNA is TGTGCCAGCAGTCACACCGCTACTATAGACAGTAACTATGGCTACACCTTC. Translated, it gives CASSHTATIDSNYGYTF.

The rearrangement uses TRBV6-5 and TRBJ2-7, with 10 nucleotides matching TRBD1. The CDR3 is made up of 15 amino acids. V lost 5 bases to trimming and J lost 2 bases; unmatched junction nucleotides: 6. The germline V gene encodes CDR1 MNHEY and CDR2 SVGAGI. Here the CDR3 reads CASSRTGTGAYEQYF. The CDR3 coding sequence is TGTGCCAGCAGTAGGACCGGGACAGGGGCCTACGAGCAGTACTTC.

The rearrangement links TRBV4-3 to TRBJ2-2; possible D gene TRBD1, 6 bases. The germline V gene encodes CDR1 LGHNA and CDR2 YSLEER. V was shortened by 0 bases and J by 3 bases, with 14 bases between the two germline ends. This CDR3 comprises 17 residues. In nucleotides, the CDR3 is TGCGCCAGCAGCCAAGATACGTCCAGGGGCCACACCGGGGAGCTGTTTTTT. It specifies CASSQDTSRGHTGELFF.

The chain recombines TRBV29-1 with TRBJ2-3; D remains ambiguous. The ends were cut back, 7 bases at V and 0 bases at J, with 14 bases in the middle. The CDR3 totals 14 residues. Germline CDR1 reads SQVTM; CDR2 reads ANQGSEA. The CDR3 DNA reads TGCAGCGGAGGCACACGAAGCAGCACAGATACGCAGTATTTT. It yields the protein CSGGTRSSTDTQYF.

The chain has TRBV7-2 and TRBJ1-3, with 7 bases aligning to TRBD1. The CDR3 loop spans 17 amino acids. CDR1 SGHTA and CDR2 FQGNSA come from the germline V gene. With 4 bases clipped from V and 0 bases from J, the junction kept 9 bases outside the gene matches. CDR3 protein: CASSSPRGQVSGNTIYF. The CDR3 region has the DNA TGTGCCAGCAGCTCCCCTCGTGGACAGGTCTCTGGAAACACCATATATTTT.

As for this clone: Within the sample, other DNA sequences also encode this same CDR3. The CDR3 protein is CSAGQGNQPQHF. CDR3 DNA: TGCAGCGCCGGACAGGGGAATCAGCCCCAGCATTTT. The rearrangement links TRBV29-1 to TRBJ1-5; 9 positions match TRBD1. Germline assignment: CDR1 SQVTM and CDR2 ANQGSEA. J lost 4 bases, V lost 7 bases, and 2 bases had no gene match. The CDR3 has 12 amino acids.

The gene calls are TRBV6-5 and TRBJ2-7, with a tentative D call TRBD2 (6 bases). The CDR3 consists of 14 residues. V was clipped by 6 bases and J by 6 bases, with 18 bases between them. The germline V gene has CDR1 MNHEY and CDR2 SVGAGI. CDR3 region: CASSPRRGGGEQYF. CDR3 nucleotides: TGTGCCAGCAGCCCCAGGCGTGGGGGAGGCGAGCAGTACTTC.

The chain is built from TRBV12-3 or TRBV12-4 and TRBJ2-5; 8 nucleotides align to TRBD1. The CDR3 covers 13 residues. Trimming cost V 6 bases and J 4 bases; bases outside gene matches: 4. The CDR3 DNA follows: TGTGCCAGCAGAAGGACAGGGCCAGAGACCCAGTACTTC. Its translation is CASRRTGPETQYF.

This clone is a singleton in its sample. The chain uses TRBV5-1 and TRBJ1-4, with D perhaps TRBD1 (5 bases). This CDR3 is 14 amino acids long. Deletions cut 1 base from V and 6 bases from J, with 10 bases between. Germline values: CDR1 SGHRS, CDR2 YFSETQ. The CDR3: CASSLFRGDEKLFF. The CDR3 region has the DNA TGCGCCAGCAGCTTGTTTAGGGGTGATGAAAAACTGTTTTTT.

This clone was seen more than once but under ten times. This rearrangement joins TRBV6-5 to TRBJ2-7; D not certain. CDR1 and CDR2 from the germline V gene are MNHEY and SVGAGI. This CDR3 has 14 amino acids. Trimming left V 2 bases short and J 2 bases short, with 10 bases between. The CDR3 DNA is TGTGCCAGCAGTTACGTGGCATCTGCCTACGAGCAGTACTTC. As protein: CASSYVASAYEQYF.

This clone was seen once. This chain connects TRBV7-9 to TRBJ2-1; the D is unclear. Germline V gene lookup returns CDR1 SEHNR and CDR2 FQNEAQ (reference sequence). The CDR3 is 14 amino acids. V shed 5 bases and J shed 0 bases, with 8 bases lying between them. Written as DNA, the CDR3 is TGTGCCAGCAGCCAATCAGTCTCCTACAATGAGCAGTTCTTC. As protein: CASSQSVSYNEQFF.

With respect to this clone: This same CDR3 is encoded by further DNA sequences in the sample. V gene TRBV4-3 combines with J gene TRBJ2-3, with 7 bases fitting TRBD2. Germline trimming cut 3 bases from V and 3 bases from J; bases unmatched to any gene: 12. The CDR3 runs to 17 residues. Germline CDR1 reads LGHNA; CDR2 reads YSLEER. The CDR3 sequence is CASSQAEWEGRTDTQYF. As DNA, the CDR3 is TGCGCCAGCAGCCAGGCCGAGTGGGAGGGCCGGACAGATACGCAGTATTTT.

The chain recombines TRBV7-9 with TRBJ2-5, with 7 bases matching TRBD2. The CDR3 length is 14 residues. With 5 bases clipped from V and 6 bases from J, the junction kept 9 bases outside the gene matches. Germline V lookup: CDR1 SEHNR, CDR2 FQNEAQ (reference sequence). The CDR3 nucleotides are TGTGCCAGCAGCGGCGGGGAGGGGCGGCAGACCCAGTACTTC. It yields the protein CASSGGEGRQTQYF.

This chain connects TRBV6-5 to TRBJ1-5, with D tentatively TRBD1 (6 bases). Trimming took off 6 bases at V and 0 bases at J, with 12 bases between the two ends. The CDR3 is made up of 15 amino acids. CDR1 MNHEY and CDR2 SVGAGI come from the germline V gene. CDR3 in amino acids: CASRHTGNSNQPQHF. The CDR3 DNA is TGTGCCAGCAGGCACACAGGGAATAGCAATCAGCCCCAGCATTTT.